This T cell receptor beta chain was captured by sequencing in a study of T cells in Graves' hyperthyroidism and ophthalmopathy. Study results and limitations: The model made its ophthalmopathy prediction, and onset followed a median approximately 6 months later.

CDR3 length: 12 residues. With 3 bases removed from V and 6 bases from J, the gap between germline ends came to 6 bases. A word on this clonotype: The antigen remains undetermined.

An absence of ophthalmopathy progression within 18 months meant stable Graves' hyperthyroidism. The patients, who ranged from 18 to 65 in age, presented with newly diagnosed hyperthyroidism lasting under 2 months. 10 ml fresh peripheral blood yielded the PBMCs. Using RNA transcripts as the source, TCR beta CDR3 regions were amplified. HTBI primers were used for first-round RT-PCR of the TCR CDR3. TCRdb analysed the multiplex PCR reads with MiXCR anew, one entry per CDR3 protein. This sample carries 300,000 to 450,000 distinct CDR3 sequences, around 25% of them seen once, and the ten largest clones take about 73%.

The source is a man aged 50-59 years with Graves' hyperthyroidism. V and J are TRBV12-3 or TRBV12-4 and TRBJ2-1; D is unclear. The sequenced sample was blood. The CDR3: CASSFRINEQFF. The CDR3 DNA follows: TGTGCCAGCAGTTTCAGGATCAATGAGCAGTTCTTC.